Below, one TCR beta chain is given with its context. It lacks a known antigen. Base quality data are lacking; no much larger clone is found one base away. This sample is drawn from a study of blood T cell repertoires in COVID-19 (TCRdb year 2020). A note on the overall study: Samples from collaborators originated in the United States, Italy and Spain and spanned both the acute and convalescent phases of COVID-19. Sample metadata almost always included a de-identified subject ID, COVID-19 status, age in years and sex. Deeply sampled blood TCRbeta repertoires from subjects exposed to, actively infected with, or recovered from COVID-19 were included in the dataset. The samples were drawn from two sources: the first 160 participants of the ongoing ImmuneRACE study, and 950 to 1,500 subjects contributed by 6 global collaborators. Where available, HLA class I and class II types were obtained from metadata supplied by the sample provider rather than from assay-based typing. The prospective study material was composed of cDNA or gDNA derived from T cells, B-cell-depleted T cells, or PBMCs. The repertoires were released in a freely available public database intended as a resource for research on the immune response to SARS-CoV-2.

Whole blood was collected in K2EDTA tubes by collaborating institutions according to the institutions' own protocols. For TCRbeta analysis, collaborator samples were shipped as frozen whole blood, as isolated PBMCs, or as DNA extracted from either sample type. The paper's findings and limits, for the study overall: How much clinical and demographic metadata was included differed by source and by participant, and the metadata was provided uncurated.

TCRbeta CDR3 regions were amplified from genomic DNA using the immunoSEQ Assay, a bias-controlled multiplex PCR. The paper's processing steps were these. Within the assay, amplification of reference gene primers was used to estimate how many nucleated cells each sample contained. Sequence reads were collapsed and filtered to measure the absolute abundance of every unique TCRbeta CDR3 rearrangement. For each sample, productive Simpson clonality was calculated by taking the square root of Simpson's diversity index across productive rearrangements. TCRdb holds this immuneACCESS table with in-frame rearrangements only. Some clones are missing; in checked studies, unresolved V genes explain under half, and the rest has no known cause. V, J and clone size derive from that table, while D and trimming were established from the DNA sequence. The sample profile shows about 270,000 clones; around 87% of them were found once. The ten biggest clones cover approximately 2.3% of the sample.

Sequencing was done on a sample of peripheral blood. The receptor's source is a woman aged 45 to 65 with acute or convalescent COVID-19.

The CDR3 protein sequence reads: CASSLGGVRAYGYTF. The nucleotide sequence reads as follows: TGCGCCAGCAGCTTGGGCGGGGTACGAGCCTATGGCTACACCTTC. The chain employs TRBV5-1 and TRBJ1-2; there is no confident call for the D gene. As encoded in the germline V gene, CDR1 is SGHRS while CDR2 is YFSETQ. V sheds 0 bases and J sheds 4 bases, leaving 13 bases between their ends. From the cysteine through the phenylalanine, the CDR3 covers 15 amino acids. The entry retains the CDR3 DNA only, 45 bases that are in frame from base 1.